This is a list of T cell receptor beta chains from one sample in a study of blood T cell repertoires in COVID-19. Clones were read by immunoSEQ multiplex PCR, and TCRdb kept only the in-frame ones, dropping some. The sample lists about 110,000 clones, about 90% occurring once. Sequenced: peripheral blood. The receptors shown here come from a human donor in a cohort sampled during active COVID-19. CDR3s include the opening cysteine and the closing phenylalanine or tryptophan. A D gene is named only where the DNA matches it firmly. The size entry is marked missing in some rows and otherwise reads once, few, many or a size class.

d_gene: NA
abundance: NA
j_gene: TRBJ2-1
v_gene: TRBV13
CDR3aa: CASSLGTTRNEQFF
CDR3nt: TGTGCCAGCAGCTTAGGGACGACTAGGAATGAGCAGTTCTTC

d_gene: NA
abundance: NA
j_gene: TRBJ2-3
v_gene: TRBV11-3
CDR3aa: CASSGPGDTQYF
CDR3nt: TGTGCCAGCAGCGGCCCGGGAGATACGCAGTATTTT

d_gene: TRBD2
abundance: NA
j_gene: TRBJ2-5
v_gene: TRBV4-1
CDR3aa: CASSQGVPSGGRETQYF
CDR3nt: TGCGCCAGCAGCCAAGGTGTCCCTAGCGGGGGCCGGGAGACCCAGTACTTC

d_gene: NA
abundance: NA
j_gene: TRBJ1-1
v_gene: TRBV12-3/TRBV12-4
CDR3aa: CASSQGLNTEAFF
CDR3nt: TGTGCCAGCAGTCAGGGGCTGAACACTGAAGCTTTCTTT

d_gene: TRBD1
abundance: once
j_gene: TRBJ1-2
v_gene: TRBV6-1
CDR3aa: CASSEPPGTATLDNYGYTF
CDR3nt: TGTGCCAGCAGTGAACCCCCCGGGACAGCAACCCTCGATAACTATGGCTACACCTTC

d_gene: TRBD2
abundance: NA
j_gene: TRBJ2-7
v_gene: TRBV3-1/TRBV3-2
CDR3aa: CASSHDGLAGGSEQYF
CDR3nt: TGTGCCAGCAGCCACGACGGACTAGCGGGAGGAAGCGAGCAGTACTTC

d_gene: NA
abundance: NA
j_gene: TRBJ1-3
v_gene: TRBV7-9
CDR3aa: CASNIRPGELGNTIYF
CDR3nt: TGTGCCAGCAACATTCGTCCGGGGGAGCTAGGAAACACCATATATTTT

d_gene: TRBD1
abundance: NA
j_gene: TRBJ2-7
v_gene: TRBV15
CDR3aa: CATSRTGQGGEQYF
CDR3nt: TGTGCCACCAGCAGAACGGGACAGGGAGGAGAGCAGTACTTC

d_gene: TRBD2
abundance: once
j_gene: TRBJ2-5
v_gene: TRBV9
CDR3aa: CASSVGGSGTQETQYF
CDR3nt: TGTGCCAGCAGCGTAGGTGGTAGCGGGACCCAAGAGACCCAGTACTTC

d_gene: NA
abundance: NA
j_gene: TRBJ2-2
v_gene: TRBV5-5
CDR3aa: CASRRPGLETGELFF
CDR3nt: TGTGCCAGCAGAAGACCGGGACTCGAGACCGGGGAGCTGTTTTTT

d_gene: TRBD2
abundance: NA
j_gene: TRBJ2-3
v_gene: TRBV30
CDR3aa: CAWRKGPLAGTQYF
CDR3nt: TGTGCCTGGAGGAAGGGGCCGCTAGCGGGAACGCAGTATTTT

d_gene: TRBD2
abundance: NA
j_gene: TRBJ2-7
v_gene: TRBV11-2
CDR3aa: CASSHHGTTSYEQYF
CDR3nt: TGTGCCAGCAGCCACCACGGGACTACCTCCTACGAGCAGTACTTC

d_gene: TRBD1
abundance: NA
j_gene: TRBJ2-5
v_gene: TRBV10-3
CDR3aa: CAISDLPDRGREETQYF
CDR3nt: TGTGCCATCAGTGACCTTCCGGACAGGGGGCGGGAAGAGACCCAGTACTTC

d_gene: NA
abundance: NA
j_gene: TRBJ1-4
v_gene: TRBV10-3
CDR3aa: CAISDQAATNEKLFF
CDR3nt: TGTGCCATCAGTGATCAGGCCGCAACTAATGAAAAACTGTTTTTT

d_gene: NA
abundance: NA
j_gene: TRBJ1-3
v_gene: TRBV19
CDR3aa: CASSIRRDSGNTIYF
CDR3nt: TGTGCCAGTAGTATTCGACGGGACTCTGGAAACACCATATATTTT

d_gene: TRBD1
abundance: NA
j_gene: TRBJ1-1
v_gene: TRBV5-1
CDR3aa: CASSWGQSEAFF
CDR3nt: TGCGCCAGCAGCTGGGGACAGTCTGAAGCTTTCTTT

d_gene: TRBD1
abundance: few
j_gene: TRBJ1-5
v_gene: TRBV19
CDR3aa: CASSIGSGGRYSNQPQHF
CDR3nt: TGTGCCAGTAGTATAGGCTCAGGGGGAAGGTATAGCAATCAGCCCCAGCATTTT

d_gene: NA
abundance: NA
j_gene: TRBJ1-1
v_gene: TRBV19
CDR3aa: CASSESDSRNTEAFF
CDR3nt: TGTGCCAGTAGTGAATCCGACAGCCGGAACACTGAAGCTTTCTTT

d_gene: TRBD2
abundance: once
j_gene: TRBJ2-3
v_gene: TRBV19
CDR3aa: CASSIGLADQQYF
CDR3nt: TGTGCCAGTAGTATCGGACTAGCCGATCAGCAGTATTTT

d_gene: NA
abundance: once
j_gene: TRBJ2-3
v_gene: TRBV6-6
CDR3aa: CASSYGRDTQYF
CDR3nt: TGTGCCAGCAGTTACGGTCGGGATACGCAGTATTTT

d_gene: NA
abundance: few
j_gene: TRBJ2-1
v_gene: TRBV28
CDR3aa: CASSLQGLDEQFF
CDR3nt: TGTGCCAGCAGTTTACAGGGGCTCGATGAGCAGTTCTTC

d_gene: NA
abundance: NA
j_gene: TRBJ1-3
v_gene: TRBV4-1
CDR3aa: CASSQDPRSSGNTIYF
CDR3nt: TGCGCCAGCAGCCAAGATCCCCGGAGCTCTGGAAACACCATATATTTT

d_gene: TRBD2
abundance: NA
j_gene: TRBJ2-3
v_gene: TRBV3-1/TRBV3-2
CDR3aa: CASSRSGRGGTDTQYF
CDR3nt: TGTGCCAGCAGCCGTAGCGGGAGGGGAGGCACAGATACGCAGTATTTT

d_gene: NA
abundance: NA
j_gene: TRBJ1-3
v_gene: TRBV29-1
CDR3aa: CSVVPGNAGNTIYF
CDR3nt: TGCAGCGTTGTTCCGGGGAACGCTGGAAACACCATATATTTT

d_gene: NA
abundance: NA
j_gene: TRBJ2-3
v_gene: TRBV5-1
CDR3aa: CASSLRSGMLADTQYF
CDR3nt: TGCGCCAGCAGCTTACGTTCCGGGATGTTGGCAGATACGCAGTATTTT

d_gene: NA
abundance: once
j_gene: TRBJ1-2
v_gene: TRBV29-1
CDR3aa: CSVEWTAANYGYTF
CDR3nt: TGCAGCGTTGAGTGGACAGCCGCTAACTATGGCTACACCTTC

d_gene: NA
abundance: NA
j_gene: TRBJ2-1
v_gene: TRBV27
CDR3aa: CASGQNTYNEQFF
CDR3nt: TGTGCCAGCGGACAGAATACCTACAATGAGCAGTTCTTC

d_gene: NA
abundance: NA
j_gene: TRBJ1-1
v_gene: TRBV29-1
CDR3aa: CSALGEGTEAFF
CDR3nt: TGCAGCGCTTTAGGGGAGGGGACTGAAGCTTTCTTT